This T cell receptor (beta chain) was identified during a study of T cells in Graves' hyperthyroidism and ophthalmopathy. The table lists this clonotype with many counts. This CDR3 contains 16 residues. V was trimmed by 1 base and J by 0 bases, leaving 16 bases between them. Germline V CDR1 and CDR2: DFQATT, SNEGSKA (reference sequence). There were TCR beta CDR3 regions amplified from RNA transcripts. During a first-round RT-PCR of the TCR CDR3, the HTBI primer set was used. TCRdb recomputed calls from the multiplex PCR reads with MiXCR, one row per CDR3 protein. The table records 240,000 or so distinct CDR3 sequences, about 16% of them present only once. The study based diagnoses on clinical symptoms, serum thyroxine and TRAb, thyroid ultrasound and orbital computed tomography.

The chain has TRBV20-1 and TRBJ2-7; perhaps D is TRBD1 or TRBD2 (6 bases each). Sequencing was performed on blood. This sequence originates from a woman between 18 and 29 years old with Graves' ophthalmopathy. CDR3 coding DNA: TGCAGTGCTAGAGCCTGGGGGGCGCCTAGCTCCTACGAGCAGTACTTC. Amino acids: CSARAWGAPSSYEQYF.